The 8 T cell receptor beta chains below all came from one sample that was sequenced in a study of T cell responses to AZD1222 COVID-19 vaccine. TCRdb keeps only in-frame clones here, not all; method: immunoSEQ multiplex PCR. Among some 140,000 clones, 80% to 90% were seen once, and the ten largest hold about 5.5%. Sequencing was performed on peripheral blood, taken on day 0 of AZD1222 vaccination. The receptors derive from an adult in good health.

The rearrangement uses TRBV27 and TRBJ2-5; 9 bases line up with TRBD1. CDR3 size: 15 residues. The ends lost 4 bases at V and 4 bases at J; junction bases unmatched: 7. Germline CDR1 MNHEY, CDR2 SMNVEV (reference sequence). CDR3 bases: TGTGCCAGCAGTTCCCCGACAGGGGGAGGAGAGACCCAGTACTTC. Its protein product is CASSSPTGGGETQYF.

This chain joins TRBV24-1 and TRBJ1-1; D ambiguous. Trimming took off 3 bases at V and 4 bases at J, with 11 bases between the two ends. The CDR3 runs 14 residues. Germline-derived CDR1 and CDR2 are KGHDR and SFDVKD. CDR3 coding DNA: TGTGCCACCAGTGATCCCGTGCTCGGCACTGAAGCTTTCTTT. Translating gives CATSDPVLGTEAFF.

The rearrangement links TRBV4-1 to TRBJ1-5; 10 nucleotides agree with TRBD1. The V and J ends lost 0 bases and 6 bases, in that order; junction bases with no gene match: 5. The germline gives CDR1 MGHRA, CDR2 YSYEKL. The CDR3 length is 16 residues. The CDR3 is CASSQERWTGGQPQHF. In DNA form, the CDR3 reads TGCGCCAGCAGCCAAGAAAGGTGGACAGGGGGTCAGCCCCAGCATTTT.

The chain uses TRBV4-2 and TRBJ1-1; possibly TRBD1 for D (6 bases). V was trimmed by 1 base and J by 1 base, leaving 10 bases between them. This CDR3 is built from 15 residues. Germline lookup yields CDR1 LGHNA and CDR2 YNFKEQ. The CDR3 here is CASSQAGHQNTEAFF. The CDR3 bases are TGTGCCAGCAGCCAAGCGGGACACCAGAACACTGAAGCTTTCTTT.

This clone was seen a handful of times. The CDR3 DNA is TGTGCCAGCAGTTTCACCGAGCAGTACTTC. Its protein product is CASSFTEQYF. The chain combines TRBV7-3 with TRBJ2-7; D is uncertain. V lost 6 bases and J lost 6, with 6 bases in between. Germline assignment: CDR1 SGHTA and CDR2 FQGTGA. The CDR3 runs to 10 residues.

The CDR3 is CASSWGPSAYEQYF. The DNA of the CDR3 is TGTGCCAGCAGTTGGGGACCTTCTGCCTACGAGCAGTACTTC. The chain is built from TRBV7-2 and TRBJ2-7, with D perhaps TRBD1 or TRBD2 (5 bases each). The V gene's germline CDR1 is SGHTA and CDR2 FQGNSA. V was clipped by 6 bases and J by 2 bases, with 14 bases between them. There are 14 residues in the CDR3.

The rearrangement uses TRBV3-1 (or the pseudogene TRBV3-2) and TRBJ2-7; TRBD1 is a possible D gene (5 bases). This CDR3 is 15 amino acids long. Germline CDR1 is LGHDT and CDR2 is YNNKEL (reference sequence). With 1 base removed from V and 0 bases from J, the gap between germline ends came to 10 bases. The CDR3 coding sequence is TGTGCCAGCAGCCAAGGGGGCCACAACTCCTACGAGCAGTACTTC. Amino acid sequence: CASSQGGHNSYEQYF.

The rearrangement joins TRBV12-3 or TRBV12-4 to TRBJ1-2; no firm D call. The CDR3 is 13 residues long. V dropped 1 base and J dropped 8 bases, with 11 bases sitting between them. The DNA of the CDR3 is TGTGCCAGCAGTTTAGGAAAGGGAAGCGGCTACACCTTC. Amino acid sequence: CASSLGKGSGYTF.